This T cell receptor beta chain is drawn from a study of beta chain features in type 1 diabetes. Germline V gives CDR1 SGHDN, CDR2 FVKESK. CDR3 length: 18 amino acids. After removal of 3 bases from V and 3 bases from J, the junction contained 13 bases not matched to a gene. The sequenced template was cDNA made from the entire isolated RNA. The repertoire was sequenced with immunoSEQ multiplex PCR; TCRdb's copy has only in-frame clones and lacks some. The sample yields 350,000 or so clones, around 19% seen once. The sequenced sample consisted of naive CD4+ T cells from blood. The clonotype was recovered from a woman between 18 and 29 years old in good health. This rearrangement joins TRBV14 to TRBJ2-5; TRBD2 agrees at 10 bases. The CDR3 bases are TGTGCCAGCAGCCAGACCATAGGAGCGGGGGGGCCTGAAGAGACCCAGTACTTC. It translates to CASSQTIGAGGPEETQYF.